These T cell receptor beta chains were read from a single sample in a study of radiation and T cells in renal cell carcinoma. The repertoire was sequenced with immunoSEQ multiplex PCR; TCRdb's copy has only in-frame clones and lacks some. The sample comprises more than 140,000 clones, less than 85% of which are singletons, and approximately 22% rests with the top ten. The specimen was blood, collected from a patient whose treatment included radiotherapy and nephrectomy. The receptors were gathered from a woman aged 50 to 60 with renal cell carcinoma. Each CDR3 is given with its conserved first and last residue. The D gene is left open where the match is weak. Expanded clones get a size class; other rows say once, few or many, or leave the size out.

V gene: TRBV7-2; D gene: .; clone size: once; J gene: TRBJ1-1; CDR3 protein: CASSTRTATEAFF; CDR3 DNA: TGTGCCAGCAGCACTCGGACAGCCACTGAAGCTTTCTTT
V gene: TRBV7-2; D gene: TRBD1; clone size: .; J gene: TRBJ2-1; CDR3 protein: CASSLAGTGTYNEQFF; CDR3 DNA: TGTGCCAGCAGCTTAGCCGGGACAGGCACCTACAATGAGCAGTTCTTC
V gene: TRBV10-1; D gene: TRBD1; clone size: .; J gene: TRBJ2-3; CDR3 protein: CASSESGQGTDTQYF; CDR3 DNA: TGCGCCAGCAGTGAGTCGGGACAGGGCACAGATACGCAGTATTTT
V gene: TRBV14; D gene: .; clone size: once; J gene: TRBJ2-3; CDR3 protein: CASSQDRPYSTDTQYF; CDR3 DNA: TGTGCCAGCAGCCAAGATCGTCCCTACAGCACAGATACGCAGTATTTT
V gene: TRBV10-3; D gene: .; clone size: .; J gene: TRBJ2-7; CDR3 protein: CAISESKGSYEQYF; CDR3 DNA: TGTGCCATCAGTGAGTCGAAGGGGTCCTACGAGCAGTACTTC
V gene: TRBV10-3; D gene: .; clone size: few; J gene: TRBJ1-5; CDR3 protein: CAITGRVNQPQHF; CDR3 DNA: TGTGCCATCACGGGCAGGGTCAATCAGCCCCAGCATTTT
V gene: TRBV30; D gene: TRBD1; clone size: .; J gene: TRBJ2-7; CDR3 protein: CAWRTGNNHYEQYF; CDR3 DNA: TGTGCCTGGAGGACAGGGAATAACCACTACGAGCAGTACTTC
V gene: TRBV25-1; D gene: TRBD2; clone size: .; J gene: TRBJ2-1; CDR3 protein: CASNRREFEDEQFF; CDR3 DNA: TGTGCCAGCAATCGGCGGGAGTTTGAAGATGAGCAGTTCTTC
V gene: TRBV25-1; D gene: .; clone size: .; J gene: TRBJ2-2; CDR3 protein: CASSEFGASNTGELFF; CDR3 DNA: TGTGCCAGCAGTGAATTTGGGGCCTCGAACACCGGGGAGCTGTTTTTT
V gene: TRBV6-5; D gene: .; clone size: .; J gene: TRBJ1-5; CDR3 protein: CASSYGRYGNQPQHF; CDR3 DNA: TGTGCCAGCAGTTACGGGCGTTATGGCAATCAGCCCCAGCATTTT
V gene: TRBV10-2; D gene: .; clone size: .; J gene: TRBJ1-3; CDR3 protein: CASSGGAYSGNTIYF; CDR3 DNA: TGCGCCAGCAGCGGAGGCGCATACTCTGGAAACACCATATATTTT
V gene: TRBV7-9; D gene: .; clone size: few; J gene: TRBJ1-1; CDR3 protein: CASSFEGEGTEAFF; CDR3 DNA: TGTGCCAGCAGCTTTGAGGGAGAGGGCACTGAAGCTTTCTTT
V gene: TRBV10-3; D gene: .; clone size: .; J gene: TRBJ2-1; CDR3 protein: CAISESRDNEQFF; CDR3 DNA: TGTGCCATCAGTGAGTCTCGGGACAATGAGCAGTTCTTC
V gene: TRBV7-2; D gene: TRBD2; clone size: .; J gene: TRBJ2-7; CDR3 protein: CASSTGLAGLGEQYF; CDR3 DNA: TGTGCCAGCAGCACAGGACTAGCGGGATTGGGAGAGCAGTACTTC
V gene: TRBV6-5; D gene: TRBD1; clone size: .; J gene: TRBJ1-6; CDR3 protein: CASRMTGSENSPLHF; CDR3 DNA: TGTGCCAGCAGGATGACAGGGTCCGAGAATTCACCCCTCCACTTT
V gene: TRBV5-1; D gene: .; clone size: .; J gene: TRBJ2-1; CDR3 protein: CASSLPRGSYNEQFF; CDR3 DNA: TGCGCCAGCAGCTTGCCCCGCGGCTCCTACAATGAGCAGTTCTTC
V gene: TRBV4-1; D gene: .; clone size: .; J gene: TRBJ2-1; CDR3 protein: CASSQYQGGEQFF; CDR3 DNA: TGCGCCAGCAGCCAGTACCAGGGGGGTGAGCAGTTCTTC
V gene: TRBV6-1; D gene: .; clone size: .; J gene: TRBJ2-7; CDR3 protein: CASGGTAFDYEQYF; CDR3 DNA: TGTGCCAGCGGGGGGACAGCCTTCGACTACGAGCAGTACTTC
V gene: TRBV6-5; D gene: .; clone size: .; J gene: TRBJ1-1; CDR3 protein: CASSYTGRAFF; CDR3 DNA: TGTGCCAGCAGTTACACCGGGAGAGCTTTCTTT
V gene: TRBV2; D gene: .; clone size: .; J gene: TRBJ2-3; CDR3 protein: CASSELSRDTQYF; CDR3 DNA: TGTGCCAGCAGTGAATTGAGTCGAGATACGCAGTATTTT
V gene: TRBV30; D gene: TRBD1; clone size: once; J gene: TRBJ2-4; CDR3 protein: CAWSTGATKNIQYF; CDR3 DNA: TGTGCCTGGAGTACAGGGGCAACCAAAAACATTCAGTACTTC
V gene: TRBV6-1; D gene: .; clone size: .; J gene: TRBJ1-4; CDR3 protein: CASRAFTGSNEKLFF; CDR3 DNA: TGTGCCAGCAGAGCCTTTACAGGGTCTAATGAAAAACTGTTTTTT
V gene: TRBV6-5; D gene: TRBD2; clone size: .; J gene: TRBJ2-3; CDR3 protein: CASSSGFLAVTDTQYF; CDR3 DNA: TGTGCCAGCAGTTCTGGATTCCTAGCGGTCACAGATACGCAGTATTTT
V gene: TRBV6-5; D gene: .; clone size: .; J gene: TRBJ2-7; CDR3 protein: CASSPQRVTYEQYF; CDR3 DNA: TGTGCCAGCAGCCCCCAGAGGGTTACCTACGAGCAGTACTTC
V gene: TRBV15; D gene: TRBD2; clone size: .; J gene: TRBJ2-1; CDR3 protein: CATSSAGLAGTREQFF; CDR3 DNA: TGTGCCACCAGCAGCGCGGGACTAGCGGGGACCAGGGAGCAGTTCTTC
V gene: TRBV5-1; D gene: .; clone size: .; J gene: TRBJ2-7; CDR3 protein: CASSSDRYDEQYF; CDR3 DNA: TGCGCCAGCAGCAGCGACAGGTATGACGAGCAGTACTTC
V gene: TRBV7-9; D gene: TRBD1; clone size: .; J gene: TRBJ2-1; CDR3 protein: CASSLIGGREQFF; CDR3 DNA: TGTGCCAGCAGCTTAATAGGGGGCCGTGAGCAGTTCTTC
V gene: TRBV6-5; D gene: .; clone size: .; J gene: TRBJ1-2; CDR3 protein: CASTGRNYGYTF; CDR3 DNA: TGTGCCAGCACAGGGCGAAACTATGGCTACACCTTC
V gene: TRBV7-2; D gene: .; clone size: .; J gene: TRBJ2-7; CDR3 protein: CASSLVLTEQYF; CDR3 DNA: TGTGCCAGCAGCTTAGTGCTGACCGAGCAGTACTTC
V gene: TRBV4-3; D gene: TRBD1; clone size: .; J gene: TRBJ1-2; CDR3 protein: CASSQDRGQGAGGYTF; CDR3 DNA: TGCGCCAGCAGCCAAGACCGGGGACAGGGAGCGGGTGGCTACACCTTC
V gene: TRBV7-9; D gene: .; clone size: .; J gene: TRBJ2-7; CDR3 protein: CASSLEADYEQYF; CDR3 DNA: TGTGCCAGCAGCTTAGAGGCCGACTACGAGCAGTACTTC
V gene: TRBV6-5; D gene: .; clone size: .; J gene: TRBJ1-2; CDR3 protein: CASSYGTSNYGYTF; CDR3 DNA: TGTGCCAGCAGTTACGGAACATCGAACTATGGCTACACCTTC
V gene: TRBV4-3; D gene: .; clone size: .; J gene: TRBJ2-7; CDR3 protein: CASSQDSGLKQYF; CDR3 DNA: TGCGCCAGCAGCCAAGATTCGGGGTTGAAGCAGTACTTC
V gene: TRBV28; D gene: .; clone size: .; J gene: TRBJ2-3; CDR3 protein: CASSVTNTQYF; CDR3 DNA: TGTGCCAGCAGCGTAACGAATACGCAGTATTTT
V gene: TRBV27; D gene: .; clone size: .; J gene: TRBJ1-2; CDR3 protein: CASSSRRRAEHTYGYTF; CDR3 DNA: TGTGCCAGCAGTTCCCGAAGAAGGGCCGAGCATACCTATGGCTACACCTTC
V gene: TRBV7-7; D gene: TRBD1; clone size: .; J gene: TRBJ1-5; CDR3 protein: CARRRQGGKDNQPQHF; CDR3 DNA: TGTGCCCGCAGACGACAGGGGGGAAAGGACAATCAGCCCCAGCATTTT
V gene: TRBV4-3; D gene: .; clone size: .; J gene: TRBJ2-7; CDR3 protein: CASSQAFSGVEQYF; CDR3 DNA: TGCGCCAGCAGCCAAGCGTTCTCCGGAGTTGAGCAGTACTTC
V gene: TRBV29-1; D gene: .; clone size: once; J gene: TRBJ2-2; CDR3 protein: CSVVWNTGELFF; CDR3 DNA: TGCAGCGTTGTCTGGAACACCGGGGAGCTGTTTTTT
V gene: TRBV9; D gene: .; clone size: .; J gene: TRBJ2-5; CDR3 protein: CASSADRTMETQYF; CDR3 DNA: TGTGCCAGCAGCGCTGACAGGACTATGGAGACCCAGTACTTC
V gene: TRBV30; D gene: .; clone size: .; J gene: TRBJ1-1; CDR3 protein: CAWSTKGYRMNTEAFF; CDR3 DNA: TGTGCCTGGAGCACCAAGGGGTACAGGATGAACACTGAAGCTTTCTTT
V gene: TRBV10-1; D gene: .; clone size: once; J gene: TRBJ2-7; CDR3 protein: CASSPHRAPYEQYF; CDR3 DNA: TGCGCCAGCTCGCCCCACAGGGCCCCCTACGAGCAGTACTTC
V gene: TRBV7-2; D gene: .; clone size: .; J gene: TRBJ2-7; CDR3 protein: CASSLGEWVSYEQYF; CDR3 DNA: TGTGCCAGCAGCTTGGGGGAGTGGGTCTCCTACGAGCAGTACTTC
V gene: TRBV6-6; D gene: TRBD1; clone size: .; J gene: TRBJ1-4; CDR3 protein: CASSMTGYNEKLFF; CDR3 DNA: TGTGCCAGCAGTATGACAGGGTATAATGAAAAACTGTTTTTT
V gene: TRBV2; D gene: .; clone size: .; J gene: TRBJ2-3; CDR3 protein: CASSVGGGRTDTQYF; CDR3 DNA: TGTGCCAGCAGTGTCGGCGGCGGTCGCACAGATACGCAGTATTTT
V gene: TRBV30; D gene: .; clone size: .; J gene: TRBJ1-6; CDR3 protein: CAWSWSGYSPLHF; CDR3 DNA: TGTGCCTGGAGTTGGTCTGGTTATTCACCCCTCCACTTT
V gene: TRBV7-9; D gene: .; clone size: .; J gene: TRBJ1-2; CDR3 protein: CASSLGGSRDKGYTF; CDR3 DNA: TGTGCCAGCAGCTTAGGCGGTAGTAGGGACAAGGGCTACACCTTC
V gene: TRBV25-1; D gene: TRBD1; clone size: .; J gene: TRBJ2-3; CDR3 protein: CASTRQGGTDTQYF; CDR3 DNA: TGTGCCAGCACCAGACAGGGGGGCACAGATACGCAGTATTTT
V gene: TRBV25-1; D gene: .; clone size: .; J gene: TRBJ1-1; CDR3 protein: CASSGQWGSTEAFF; CDR3 DNA: TGTGCCAGCAGTGGCCAGTGGGGTAGTACTGAAGCTTTCTTT
V gene: TRBV18; D gene: .; clone size: .; J gene: TRBJ2-3; CDR3 protein: CASSPERPRSTDTQYF; CDR3 DNA: TGTGCCAGCTCACCCGAGCGCCCGCGCAGCACAGATACGCAGTATTTT
V gene: TRBV28; D gene: TRBD1; clone size: .; J gene: TRBJ1-2; CDR3 protein: CASTSGTVWFGYTF; CDR3 DNA: TGTGCCAGCACCTCAGGGACAGTATGGTTTGGCTACACCTTC
V gene: TRBV4-3; D gene: .; clone size: .; J gene: TRBJ2-3; CDR3 protein: CASSQAQPDTQYF; CDR3 DNA: TGCGCCAGCAGCCAAGCCCAACCAGATACGCAGTATTTT
V gene: TRBV4-3; D gene: .; clone size: few; J gene: TRBJ1-4; CDR3 protein: CASSQVAGTSNEKLFF; CDR3 DNA: TGCGCCAGCAGCCAAGTGGCGGGGACAAGTAATGAAAAACTGTTTTTT
V gene: TRBV6-1; D gene: .; clone size: .; J gene: TRBJ1-2; CDR3 protein: CASSETGTYGYTF; CDR3 DNA: TGTGCCAGCAGTGAAACAGGGACCTATGGCTACACCTTC
V gene: TRBV28; D gene: .; clone size: .; J gene: TRBJ1-3; CDR3 protein: CASGSGVGNTIYF; CDR3 DNA: TGTGCCAGCGGTAGCGGGGTCGGAAACACCATATATTTT
V gene: TRBV7-8; D gene: .; clone size: once; J gene: TRBJ1-1; CDR3 protein: CASSLEGGTEAFF; CDR3 DNA: TGTGCCAGCAGCTTAGAGGGTGGGACTGAAGCTTTCTTT